The clone carrying this T cell receptor (beta chain) was observed many times. As yet, its antigen is unknown. The V end was cut by 4 bases, the J end by 1 base, with 14 bases between. CDR1 is LGHNA, CDR2 YNFKEQ, per germline. The CDR3 runs 15 residues. This sample stems from a study of molecular identifiers for immune sequencing clone quantification. Study background: The replicates split RNA from roughly 20,000 or 100,000 naive CD8 cells five ways and sequenced four. The study, taken as a whole, reports: Over 99% of effector molecules, yet under 1% of naive-cell molecules, were held by clones above 20 RNA copies.

TCRdb re-analysed the PCR reads in MiXCR, keeping a single row per CDR3 protein. Of about 630,000 distinct CDR3 sequences detected, about 25% appear once; the ten largest clones hold around 0.78%. This receptor was identified in a human donor in good health. Some libraries in this study had Jurkat cell RNA spiked in. The chain couples TRBV4-2 to TRBJ2-7; maybe TRBD1 (5 bases). The material sequenced was naive CD8+ T cells from blood, with Jurkat cell RNA spiked in. The sample's subset: FACS-sorted CD8+CD4-CCR7+CD45RA+ naive T cells. CDR3 sequence: CASSPRFQGSYEQYF. The CDR3 DNA reads TGTGCCAGCAGCCCCCGGTTTCAGGGATCCTACGAGCAGTACTTC.